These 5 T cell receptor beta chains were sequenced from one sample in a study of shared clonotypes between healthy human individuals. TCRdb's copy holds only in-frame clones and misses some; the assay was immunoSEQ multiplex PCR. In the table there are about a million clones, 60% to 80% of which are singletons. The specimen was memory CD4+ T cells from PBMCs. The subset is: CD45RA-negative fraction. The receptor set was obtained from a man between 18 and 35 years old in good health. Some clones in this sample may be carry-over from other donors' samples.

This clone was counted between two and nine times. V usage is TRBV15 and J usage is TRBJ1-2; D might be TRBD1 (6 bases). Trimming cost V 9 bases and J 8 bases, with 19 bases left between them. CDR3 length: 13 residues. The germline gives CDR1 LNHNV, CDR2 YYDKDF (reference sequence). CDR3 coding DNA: TGTGCCACGGGTGGGCAGGGGTCTGAGGGCTACACCTTC. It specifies CATGGQGSEGYTF.

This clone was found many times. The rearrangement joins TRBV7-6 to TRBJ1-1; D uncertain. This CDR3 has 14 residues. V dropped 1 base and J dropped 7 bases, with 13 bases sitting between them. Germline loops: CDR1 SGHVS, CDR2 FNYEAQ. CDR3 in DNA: TGTGCCAGCAGCTTAGGGGATCGAGCGGTTGAAGCTTTCTTT. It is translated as CASSLGDRAVEAFF.

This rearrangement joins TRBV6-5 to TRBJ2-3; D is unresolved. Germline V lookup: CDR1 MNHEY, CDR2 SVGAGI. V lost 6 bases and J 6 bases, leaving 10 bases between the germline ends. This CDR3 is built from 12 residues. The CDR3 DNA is TGTGCCAGCAGCCCCCCCGCGGATACGCAGTATTTT. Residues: CASSPPADTQYF.

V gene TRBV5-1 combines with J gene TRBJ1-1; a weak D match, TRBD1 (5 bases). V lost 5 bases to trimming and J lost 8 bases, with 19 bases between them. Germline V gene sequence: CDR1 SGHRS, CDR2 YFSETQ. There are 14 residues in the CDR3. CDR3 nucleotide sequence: TGCGCCAGCAGGTTGAACACGGGGGAGACCGAAGCTTTCTTT. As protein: CASRLNTGETEAFF.

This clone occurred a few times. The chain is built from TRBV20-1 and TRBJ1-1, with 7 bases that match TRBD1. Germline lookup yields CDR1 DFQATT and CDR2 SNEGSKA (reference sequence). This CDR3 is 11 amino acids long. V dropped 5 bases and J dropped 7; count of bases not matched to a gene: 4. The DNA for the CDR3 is TGCAGTGCTTCACGACAGGGTGAAGCTTTCTTT. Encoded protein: CSASRQGEAFF.